These T cell receptor beta chains were read from a single sample in a study of CD8 T cells in ankylosing spondylitis. MiXCR was run by TCRdb on the 5' RACE reads, yielding one entry per CDR3 protein. The sample shows 150,000 or so distinct CDR3 sequences, around a tenth of them seen only once. Source material: blood, either unsorted or a sorted T cell fraction (not recorded which). The receptors derive from a female donor with ankylosing spondylitis or in good health (not recorded which). The CDR3 runs from the conserved cysteine through the conserved F or W. D genes are given only for firm matches. Rows may omit the clone size; those that give it use once, few, many or a size class.

TRBJ2-1 many TRBV29-1 TRBD2 TGCAGCGTTGAAGAGGAGACTAGCCGCAACTATGAGCAGTTCTTC CSVEEETSRNYEQFF
TRBJ2-7 . TRBV6-2/TRBV6-3 . TGTGCCAGCAGTTACCCGGCCGTGGGCGACGAGCAGTACTTC CASSYPAVGDEQYF
TRBJ2-4 many TRBV5-5 . TGTGCCAGCAGCCCCCCCAGGGGAATTCAGTACTTC CASSPPRGIQYF
TRBJ1-1 many TRBV12-3/TRBV12-4 . TGTGCCAGCAAGGCGGGAGGGACTGAAGCTTTCTTT CASKAGGTEAFF
TRBJ2-1 . TRBV4-2 . TGTGCCAGCAGCCGGGCGGCCAGCTCCTACAATGAGCAGTTCTTC CASSRAASSYNEQFF
TRBJ2-7 . TRBV9 . TGTGCCAGCAGCGCCGAGGGGGCGGGAGAGTACGAGCAGTACTTC CASSAEGAGEYEQYF
TRBJ1-2 . TRBV27 . TGTGCCAGCAGTTTACTTAGGGGTAGCATCTACACCTTC CASSLLRGSIYTF
TRBJ2-7 . TRBV30 . TGTGCCCTCCAAAGGGGAGAGAGCTACGAGCAGTACTTC CALQRGESYEQYF
TRBJ2-7 few TRBV6-5 TRBD1 TGTGCCAGCAGTTACTCTTCCCGGGGACAGCTCTCCTACGAGCAGTACTTC CASSYSSRGQLSYEQYF
TRBJ2-3 . TRBV9 TRBD2 TGTGCCAGCAGCCTCCGCGGGGTAGCGGGAGTGACAGATACGCAGTATTTT CASSLRGVAGVTDTQYF
TRBJ2-5 . TRBV5-4 . TGTGCCATCCGTTTAGGAGAGACCCAGTACTTC CAIRLGETQYF
TRBJ2-7 . TRBV4-3 TRBD2 TGCGCCAGCAGCCAAGTTACGACTAGCGGGGGCTCCTACGAGCAGTACTTC CASSQVTTSGGSYEQYF
TRBJ2-5 few TRBV5-1 . TGCGCCAGCAGCTTGGGTAGGGGCCAAGAGACCCAGTACTTC CASSLGRGQETQYF
TRBJ2-7 few TRBV12-3/TRBV12-4 TRBD1 TGTGCCAGCAGTCCGACAGGGGGCGACGAGCAGTACTTC CASSPTGGDEQYF
TRBJ2-7 many TRBV29-1 . TGCAGCGTTGGGCGGCTGGGCGAGCAGTACTTC CSVGRLGEQYF
TRBJ1-2 . TRBV7-2 TRBD1 TGTGCCAGCAGCTTAACCGGGACAGAGTTTCGGGACGGCTACACCTTC CASSLTGTEFRDGYTF
TRBJ2-4 many TRBV7-9 . TGTGCCAGCAGCCCCCCGGTGGCCTTAGCCAAAAACATTCAGTACTTC CASSPPVALAKNIQYF
TRBJ2-7 few TRBV7-9 . TGTGCCACGCTTAAGCCCTCGGAGGAAGAGCAGTACTTC CATLKPSEEEQYF
TRBJ2-7 medium-sized TRBV7-2 . TGTGCCAGCAGCTTAGGGTCGTGGGTCGAGCAGTACTTC CASSLGSWVEQYF
TRBJ1-1 many TRBV24-1 . TGTGCCACCAGTGACCCCGGAGTTGTTGAGATTATGAACACTGAAGCTTTCTTT CATSDPGVVEIMNTEAFF
TRBJ2-2 . TRBV20-1 . TGCAGTGCAAAAAATGGGGAAGGGACCGGGGAGCTGTTTTTT CSAKNGEGTGELFF
TRBJ2-5 . TRBV27 TRBD2 TGTGCCAGCAGTTTTAGGGGGACTAGCGGGACTGAGACCCAGTACTTC CASSFRGTSGTETQYF
TRBJ2-3 . TRBV3-1 TRBD1 TGTGCCAGCAGCCCTTCCGACAGGGGACCCACAGATACGCAGTATTTT CASSPSDRGPTDTQYF
TRBJ1-1 . TRBV19 . TGTGCCACCCTGACCGCCCGAGACACTGAAGCTTTCTTT CATLTARDTEAFF
TRBJ2-2 . TRBV4-3 . TGCGCCAGCAGCCACTTCGGGGAGCTGTTTTTT CASSHFGELFF
TRBJ2-7 many TRBV10-3 . TGTGCCTTTTTGGACGGAGACGAGCAGTACTTC CAFLDGDEQYF
TRBJ2-7 . TRBV20-1 TRBD2 TGCAGTGCTAACGGGCGGGAGAGGTACGAGCAGTACTTC CSANGRERYEQYF
TRBJ2-1 few TRBV4-3 TRBD2 TGCGCCAGCAGCCCTCTAGGTAGCGGGCCTGGAAGAGAGCAGTTCTTC CASSPLGSGPGREQFF
TRBJ1-2 many TRBV4-2 . TGTGCCAGCAGCCAAGAAGCGACGACGACTAACTATGGCTACACCTTC CASSQEATTTNYGYTF
TRBJ2-1 many TRBV15 . TGTGCCACCAGCAGAGAGGACTTTAACAATGAGCAGTTCTTC CATSREDFNNEQFF
TRBJ2-4 . TRBV15 . TGTGCCACCAGCAGATACTCCAGAATTCAGTACTTC CATSRYSRIQYF
TRBJ2-7 many TRBV7-9 TRBD1 TGTGCCAGCATTGGCGGGGACAGGAGCTCCTACGAGCAGTACTTC CASIGGDRSSYEQYF
TRBJ2-2 . TRBV13 . TGTGCCAGCAGCGATGATACCACCGGGGAGCTGTTTTTT CASSDDTTGELFF
TRBJ2-5 . TRBV7-9 . TGTGCCAGCAGCTTAACTGGACAGAAAAAAGAGACCCAGTACTTC CASSLTGQKKETQYF
TRBJ2-7 many TRBV7-9 . TGTGCCAGCAGCCCACTAGTGGAGAGGGAGCAGTACTTC CASSPLVEREQYF
TRBJ1-2 many TRBV29-1 . TGCAGCGTTGCGGGCGGAGATGGCTACACCTTC CSVAGGDGYTF
TRBJ1-1 few TRBV30 . TGTGCCTGGAGTCCCGGGGCGAACACTGAAGCTTTCTTT CAWSPGANTEAFF
TRBJ1-1 . TRBV3-1 . TGTGCCAGCAGCCAAGCCATCGGGGCGACCGAGAACACTGAAGCTTTCTTT CASSQAIGATENTEAFF
TRBJ2-3 many TRBV6-4 TRBD2 TGTGCCAGCAGTGACTACGGGAGGGGGACAGATACGCAGTATTTT CASSDYGRGTDTQYF
TRBJ2-6 many TRBV9 . TGTGCCAGCAGCCCTAGGGGGGGCTTAGGGTACTCTGGGGCCAACGTCCTGACTTTC CASSPRGGLGYSGANVLTF
TRBJ2-3 . TRBV27 TRBD1 TGTGCCAGCAGTTTATCGGCAGGGGGCCTCGCAGATACGCAGTATTTT CASSLSAGGLADTQYF
TRBJ2-3 few TRBV2 . TGTGCCAGCAGTACGGGACCCAGCACAGATACGCAGTATTTT CASSTGPSTDTQYF
TRBJ2-1 many TRBV5-1 TRBD2 TGCGCCAGCAGCTTGCGCGGGAGGGAGATTGATGAGCAGTTCTTC CASSLRGREIDEQFF
TRBJ2-1 . TRBV7-2 . TGTGCCAGCAGCTCTTTACCCAACAGGTTACCAAATGAGCAGTTCTTC CASSSLPNRLPNEQFF
TRBJ2-7 . TRBV3-1 . TGTGCCAGCAGCCAAGGGGATAGCGGCTCCTACGAGCAGTACTTC CASSQGDSGSYEQYF
TRBJ2-5 few TRBV14 . TGTGCCAGCAGTCTTGGGTCGGGGACCCAGTACTTC CASSLGSGTQYF
TRBJ2-2 . TRBV9 . TGTGCCAGCAGCGTTGGACAGACCACCGGGGAGCTGTTTTTT CASSVGQTTGELFF
TRBJ2-7 . TRBV11-2 . TGTGCCAGCAGCCCTCACAGGACTGGAAGCTCCTACGAGCAGTACTTC CASSPHRTGSSYEQYF
TRBJ1-1 many TRBV12-3/TRBV12-4 . TGTGCCAGCGGAGATGTAGAAGCTTTCTTT CASGDVEAFF
TRBJ2-1 few TRBV7-8 . TGTGCCAGCAGCTTAGTCCAAATAAATGAGCAGTTCTTC CASSLVQINEQFF
TRBJ2-3 . TRBV4-3 . TGCGCCAGCAGCCAGAGGAGAAGCGGCACAGATACGCAGTATTTT CASSQRRSGTDTQYF
TRBJ2-1 few TRBV28 . TGTGCCAGCAGTAAGAGCAAGAGGGAGCAGTTCTTC CASSKSKREQFF
TRBJ2-7 few TRBV7-6 TRBD2 TGTGCCAGCAGTTTGACTAGCGGGAGGGCTGACGAGCAGTACTTC CASSLTSGRADEQYF
TRBJ2-7 many TRBV27 TRBD2 TGTGCCAGCAGTTTAAGTGGGGAGGGGTCCTACGAGCAGTACTTC CASSLSGEGSYEQYF
TRBJ2-1 . TRBV7-9 TRBD2 TGTGCCAGCAGCTCCGGGGGGGAGGGCAGGTATGAGCAGTTCTTC CASSSGGEGRYEQFF
TRBJ1-1 . TRBV20-1 . TGCAGTGCTAGTCCTGGCAGCAGTGGGGACACTGAAGCTTTCTTT CSASPGSSGDTEAFF
TRBJ2-5 . TRBV9 . TGTGCCAGCAGCGCCGGACAGAAAGAGACCCAGTACTTC CASSAGQKETQYF
TRBJ2-5 . TRBV3-1 TRBD2 TGTGCCAGCAGGACTAGCGGGGGCGGTGAGACCCAGTACTTC CASRTSGGGETQYF
TRBJ2-1 few TRBV3-1 TRBD2 TGTGCCAGCAGCCAAGATTTCCTAGCGGGAGAAAGTGAGCAGTTCTTC CASSQDFLAGESEQFF